This section outlines one T cell receptor beta chain sequence together with its context. The CDR3 consists of 14 residues. Germline trimming cut 6 bases from V and 5 bases from J; bases unmatched to any gene: 6. The germline V gene encodes CDR1 SNHLY and CDR2 FYNNEI. Using immunoSEQ multiplex PCR, the repertoire was profiled, and TCRdb retains in-frame clones only, with some absent. The sample includes around 100,000 clones, about 89% seen only once; the top ten take approximately 15%. This entry is derived from a study of blood T cell repertoires in COVID-19. The sample consisted of peripheral blood. V is TRBV2 and J is TRBJ1-1; the match to TRBD1 covers 10 bases. The sequence was obtained from a man aged 50 to 60 with acute or convalescent COVID-19. In nucleotides, the CDR3 is TGTGCCAGCAGGAGACAGGGGGCCGGGACTGAAGCTTTCTTT. Amino acids: CASRRQGAGTEAFF.